This TCR beta chain derives from a study of graft-versus-host responses after intestinal transplantation. Study-level background: Multivisceral, liver-intestinal, or isolated intestinal transplants were performed in recipients.

As regards this clone: Its antigen is unknown.

Some clones are missing from TCRdb's copy, which holds only in-frame ones; the method was immunoSEQ multiplex PCR. The sample holds 45,000 to 65,000 clones, around 92% seen once. The CDR3 sequence is 14 residues long. CDR1 and CDR2 (germline): SEHNR, FQNEAQ (reference sequence). Trimming removed 0 bases at V and 5 bases at J, with 10 bases between. General study findings and limits: Levels of circulating GvH clones at their peak were associated with early post-transplant HvG declines. GvH clones occurred in recipient marrow; some first appeared in ileum or blood.

The chain has TRBV7-9 and TRBJ2-5; D is unresolved. This receptor was identified in a human donor who was the organ donor for an intestinal transplant. The material was unstimulated CD4+ T cells sorted from spleen or lymph node cells, obtained before transplant. CDR3 sequence: CASSLAELGETQYF. The CDR3 region has the DNA TGTGCCAGCAGCTTAGCGGAGCTTGGGGAGACCCAGTACTTC. The full variable domain, completed using reference TRBV7-9 and TRBJ2-5, is DTGVSQNPRHKITKRGQNVTFRCDPISEHNRLYWYRQTLGQGPEFLTYFQNEAQLEKSRLLSDRFSAERPKGSFSTLEIQRTEQGDSAMYLCASSLAELGETQYFGPGTRLLVL.